This record concerns one T cell receptor beta chain sequence. It lacks a known antigen. Per-nucleotide qualities are absent, and no much larger clonotype sits a single base away. The cohort was made up of roughly 670 healthy bone marrow donors. At the time of sampling, every cohort member was nominally healthy, though immune exposures that went unrecorded were likely present. The donor tested CMV seropositive and was one of the 289 seropositive cohort members. A peripheral blood sample was collected from each donor, and TCR beta sequencing was performed on peripheral blood mononuclear cells. Genomic DNA was extracted from the blood cell samples with the Qiagen DNeasy Blood Extraction Kit. The data were taken from a study of cytomegalovirus exposure and HLA in healthy donors (dated by TCRdb to 2015 to 2018). Background for the entire study: An earlier analysis of roughly 570 of the donors reported around 280 Gb of sequence data and about 120 million unique TCR beta sequences obtained from some 200 million T cells. Roughly 300 gigabases of sequencing data and roughly 90 million unique TCR sequences were included in an early release covering under 650 HLA-typed donors. Of the approximately 400 genotyped donors, approximately 80% fell in the genetic ancestry cluster associated with self-reported Caucasian donors. The study aimed to test whether cataloging public T cell receptors could reveal signatures of past pathogen exposure. The T cell repertoires of about 700 subjects were profiled by immunosequencing and related to cytomegalovirus serostatus. A separate validation cohort of 100 to 150 different subjects was used in addition to the approximately 670-subject first cohort. To predict cytomegalovirus infection status, the study combined high-throughput TCR immunosequencing, statistical association of individual TCRs with disease status, and machine learning. A later analysis re-analyzed previously published TCR beta repertoires from about 730 donors and added high-resolution HLA genotyping to study TCR occurrence patterns. The later analysis used no new phenotypic data to find candidate immune exposures, relying instead on TCR beta sequences and their occurrence across donors. An earlier analysis of about 620 of the donors applied high-throughput TCR beta sequencing to assess whether each TCR beta V gene segment acted as functional or pseudogenic. Donor age, sex, ethnicity and CMV serostatus were compiled alongside the repertoire data. Genome-wide SNP genotypes for about 65% of the 666 donors were used in a later genetic analysis, which treated that subset as a discovery cohort. Every discovery cohort repertoire had been produced on one sequencing platform. Class I and class II HLA loci were covered by the typing at four-digit resolution. The number of typed donors differed by locus: about 620-640 for A, B, C, DRB1 and DQB1; 500 to 550 for DQA1; fewer than 610 for DPA1; and around 450 for DPB1. Because of strong linkage in the cohort, five DR-DQ haplotypes were treated as single units for association and clustering. Among around 400 genotyped donors of the cohort, an average of approximately 230,000 unique TCR beta nucleotide sequences were sequenced per donor, around a sixth of them non-productive. General conclusions and limits of the study: The earlier analysis of 587 of the donors excluded 15 to 20 rarely observed V segments, including chromosome 9 orphons, because counts were too low. A cluster of highly shared sequence variants was judged likely to represent a technical artifact of the sequencing pipeline. In a later analysis, TCR association rates were found to vary across HLA loci, with the most associated TCRs seen for DRB1 alleles and the fewest for HLA-C alleles. Sequencing depth was assumed to be roughly uniform across donors in the presence/absence analyses, though that assumption may not hold. In an earlier analysis of 500 to 650 of the donors, most TCR beta V segments appeared in productive rearrangements about 90% or about 30% of the time, broadly matching IMGT annotations. The classifier was reported to diagnose cytomegalovirus status with high specificity and sensitivity in both the original and validation cohorts. A further reported finding was that TCR beta sequences accurately predicted the HLA-A and HLA-B alleles for most subjects in the first cohort. In vitro tests confirmed that a few of the cytomegalovirus-associated TCR beta chains recognize cytomegalovirus antigens. A later analysis found that HLA-associated TCR beta chains were more clonally expanded and had lower generation probabilities than equally common non-associated chains. Most TCR sequences were observed very rarely across donors, whereas some public TCRs were present in many individuals. Strong co-occurrence of HLA alleles, especially DR and DQ, made assigning TCR associations to individual alleles difficult. Because HLA typing was missing for some donors at each locus, association tests included only the typed subset. A later analysis associated approximately 17,000 TCR beta sequences with specific HLA alleles at a false discovery rate of 0.05. A later genetic analysis reported fewer N-insertions in productive TCRs among donors in an Asian-associated ancestry cluster than the roughly 690-donor mean. In a later analysis, most CMV-associated TCR beta chains were found to appear HLA-restricted, with HLA associations seemingly driven largely by CMV exposure. The study gave a list of 150 to 200 TCR beta chains associated with cytomegalovirus. The authors suggested that the approach could potentially be extended to other disease states and immunological phenotypes. In a later analysis, several top co-occurrence clusters were reported to appear linked to parvovirus B19, influenza, CMV and Epstein-Barr virus. Correlated functional status among segregating V segments might reflect linkage disequilibrium, but an unknown experimental factor could not be ruled out. In this cohort, only TCR beta chains were sequenced, and detectable features were limited by the absence of alpha or paired-chain data. A later genetic analysis associated a missense DCLRE1C variant with V-gene and J-gene trimming of TCR beta chains, and an independent cohort replicated the association. Immune exposure information for the cohort was limited to CMV serostatus.

Library prep was done by the immunoSEQ multiplex PCR assay. For the multiplex PCR, a mixture combining 60 forward primers for TCR Vbeta segments and 13 reverse primers for TCR Jbeta segments was used. Amplification of the CDR3 region of rearranged TCR beta genes was performed with a multiplex PCR assay on genomic DNA. The Illumina HiSeq System was used to sequence the amplified TCR beta libraries as 87-base-pair reads. As for the authors' bioinformatics: In a later analysis, approximately 74 million unique TCR beta chains were counted across the 666 repertoires, and roughly 11 million of these chains were shared by at least two donors. To remove PCR and sequencing errors, raw reads were error-corrected and collapsed into unique sequences using a nearest-neighbor algorithm that merged closely related sequences. Alignment of CDR3 sequences to IMGT reference sequences was used to assign V, D and J gene segments. For a sequence to be retained, at least a six-nucleotide match to both a V gene segment and a J gene segment was required. A rearrangement counted as productive if the CDR3 had no stop codons and remained in frame with V and J, and every other rearrangement counted as non-productive. CDR3 was defined by IMGT convention, running from the second conserved V-encoded cysteine to the conserved J-encoded phenylalanine. The earlier analysis of some 540 of the donors excluded any sequence lacking an unambiguous match to a single V gene segment. In an earlier analysis of approximately 590 of the donors, V segments were called functional above 56.7% productive rearrangements and were called segregating when the between-donor standard deviation exceeded 5%. A statistical classification framework was built to diagnose cytomegalovirus status from the catalog of TCR beta chain sequences. In a later analysis, TCR nucleotide sequences were compared against IMGT/GENE-DB human TR gene sequences so that V and J genes could be assigned. The TCRdist pipeline was used in a later analysis to assign CDR3 sequences and most-parsimonious VDJ recombination scenarios. In a later analysis, every TCR beta chain was defined by the combination of its CDR3 amino acid sequence and its V-gene family, and reads without a unique V-gene family were dropped. In a later analysis, 450 to 600 highly shared, low-generation-probability nucleotide sequences were removed to address suspected cross-contamination and a sequencing artifact. In a later analysis, a clonal expansion index was calculated for each public chain from normalized within-repertoire ranks of inferred template counts. In a later analysis, generation probabilities were computed with a VDJ recombination model fitted to out-of-frame rearrangements, and the resulting probabilities were checked against IGoR. In a later analysis, TCR-TCR, TCR-HLA and TCR-CMV co-occurrence was scored with hypergeometric tests, and a repertoire-size bias correction was applied to TCR pairs. To estimate false discovery rates, a later analysis permuted the HLA or CMV assignments 20 times. In a later analysis, co-occurring TCRs were grouped using DBSCAN, with TCRdist sequence similarity added in when clustering inside HLA-allele-positive subsets. Co-occurrence clustering excluded repertoires with fewer than 30,000 or more than 120,000 public chains, plus five with anomalous nucleotide sharing. TCRdb re-hosts the immuneACCESS table, in-frame sequences only. Its copies lack some clones; in the studies checked, an unresolved V gene accounts for under half of them, and the cause for the rest is not known. That table is the source of V, J and clone size, and D and trimming were worked out from the DNA. The sample table contains around 120,000 clones; only one count was recorded for around 80% of them. The ten largest clones add up to 2.5% to 3.5% of the sample.

Material: PBMCs. The clonotype comes from a woman aged 40 to 49 in good health and CMV-seropositive.

The nucleotides are TGTGCCAGCAGCCGACCGACGGGATACCACAATGAGCAGTTCTTC. Its coded protein is CASSRPTGYHNEQFF. The V and J genes are TRBV6-6 and TRBJ2-1, with TRBD2 perhaps the D gene, on 5 matching bases. Based on the germline V gene (reference sequence), the CDR1 and CDR2 sequences are MNHNY and SVGAGI. V sheds 6 bases and J sheds 5 bases, leaving 17 bases between their ends. The cysteine opens and the phenylalanine closes a CDR3 of 15 amino acids. Only the CDR3 DNA is retained, 45 bases long and in frame from the first base.